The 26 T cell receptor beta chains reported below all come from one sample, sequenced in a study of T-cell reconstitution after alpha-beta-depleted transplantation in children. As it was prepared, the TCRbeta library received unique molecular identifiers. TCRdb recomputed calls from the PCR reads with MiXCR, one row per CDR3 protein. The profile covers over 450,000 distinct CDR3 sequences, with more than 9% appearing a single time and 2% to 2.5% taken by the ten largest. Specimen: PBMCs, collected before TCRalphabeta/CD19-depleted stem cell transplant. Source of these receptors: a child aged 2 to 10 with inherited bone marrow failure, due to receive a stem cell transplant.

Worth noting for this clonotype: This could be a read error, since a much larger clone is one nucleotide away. The CDR3 nucleotides are TGTGCCACTGGGAGGGGGGACAGGTGGTTTGGCTACACCTTC. Amino acids: CATGRGDRWFGYTF. V and J are TRBV7-9 and TRBJ1-2; TRBD1 aligns across 8 bases. The CDR3 sequence is 14 residues long. V shed 10 bases and J 7 bases; nucleotides not matched to a gene: 14. Germline loops: CDR1 SEHNR, CDR2 FQNEAQ (reference sequence). Full variable domain (rest looked up from reference TRBV7-9 and TRBJ1-2): DTGVSQNPRHKITKRGQNVTFRCDPISEHNRLYWYRQTLGQGPEFLTYFQNEAQLEKSRLLSDRFSAERPKGSFSTLEIQRTEQGDSAMYLCATGRGDRWFGYTFGSGTRLTVV.

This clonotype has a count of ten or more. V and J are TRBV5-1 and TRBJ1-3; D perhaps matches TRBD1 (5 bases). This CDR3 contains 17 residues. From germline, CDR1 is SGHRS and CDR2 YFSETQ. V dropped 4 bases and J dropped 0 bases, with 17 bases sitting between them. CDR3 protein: CASSRALRGASGNTIYF. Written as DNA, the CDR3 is TGCGCCAGCAGCCGCGCTTTGCGTGGGGCCTCTGGAAACACCATATATTTT.

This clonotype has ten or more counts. CDR3 protein: CASRGSGAFGEKLFF. The CDR3, as DNA: TGTGCCAGCAGAGGCTCCGGAGCGTTCGGTGAAAAACTGTTTTTT. The rearrangement links TRBV7-9 to TRBJ1-4; D call uncertain. V was trimmed by 6 bases and J by 7 bases, leaving 18 bases between them. This CDR3 is 15 amino acids long. Germline V gene lookup returns CDR1 SEHNR and CDR2 FQNEAQ (reference sequence).

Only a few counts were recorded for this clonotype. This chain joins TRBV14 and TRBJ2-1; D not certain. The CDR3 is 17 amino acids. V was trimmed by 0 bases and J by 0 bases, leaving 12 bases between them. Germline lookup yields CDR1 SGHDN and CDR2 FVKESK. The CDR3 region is CASSQDQQAPSYNEQFF. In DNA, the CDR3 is TGTGCCAGCAGCCAAGATCAGCAAGCGCCCTCCTACAATGAGCAGTTCTTC.

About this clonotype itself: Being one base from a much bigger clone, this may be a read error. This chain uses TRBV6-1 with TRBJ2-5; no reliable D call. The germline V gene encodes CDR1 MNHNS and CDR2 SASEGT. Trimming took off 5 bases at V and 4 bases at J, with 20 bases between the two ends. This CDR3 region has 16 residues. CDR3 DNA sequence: TGTGCCAGCAGTCGAAGACACGCAGTCCTGATAGAGACCCAGTACTTC. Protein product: CASSRRHAVLIETQYF.

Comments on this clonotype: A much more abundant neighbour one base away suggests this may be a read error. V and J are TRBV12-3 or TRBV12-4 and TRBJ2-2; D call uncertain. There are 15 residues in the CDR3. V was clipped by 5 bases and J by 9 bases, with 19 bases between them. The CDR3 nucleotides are TGTGCCAGCAGTGGAAGAATTTTCGACTCCAGGGAGCTGTTTTTT. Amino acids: CASSGRIFDSRELFF.

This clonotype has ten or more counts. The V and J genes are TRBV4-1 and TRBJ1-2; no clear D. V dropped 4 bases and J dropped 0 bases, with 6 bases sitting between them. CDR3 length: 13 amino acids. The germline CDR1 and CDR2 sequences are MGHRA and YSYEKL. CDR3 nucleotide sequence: TGCGCCAGCAGCCCAAGGACTAACTATGGCTACACCTTC. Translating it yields CASSPRTNYGYTF.

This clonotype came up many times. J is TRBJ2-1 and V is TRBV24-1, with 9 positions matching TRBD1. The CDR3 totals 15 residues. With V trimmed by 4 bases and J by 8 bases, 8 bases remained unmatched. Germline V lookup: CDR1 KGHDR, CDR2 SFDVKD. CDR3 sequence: CATSESGTGLDEQFF. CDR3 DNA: TGTGCCACCAGTGAGTCCGGGACAGGGCTCGATGAGCAGTTCTTC.

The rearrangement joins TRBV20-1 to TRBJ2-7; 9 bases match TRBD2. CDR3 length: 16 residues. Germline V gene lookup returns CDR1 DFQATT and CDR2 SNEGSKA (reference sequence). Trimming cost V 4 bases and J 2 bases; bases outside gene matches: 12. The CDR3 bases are TGCAGTGCTACGGGGCGGGAGGGGAGGCACACCTACGAGCAGTACTTC. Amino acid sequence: CSATGREGRHTYEQYF.

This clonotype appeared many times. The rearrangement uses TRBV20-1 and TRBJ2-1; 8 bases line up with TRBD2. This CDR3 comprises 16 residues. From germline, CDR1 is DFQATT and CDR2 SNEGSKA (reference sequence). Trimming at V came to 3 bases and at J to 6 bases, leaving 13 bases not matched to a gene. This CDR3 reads CSASPTSGGPGNEQFF. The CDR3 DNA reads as TGCAGTGCTAGTCCGACTTCGGGAGGGCCCGGCAATGAGCAGTTCTTC.

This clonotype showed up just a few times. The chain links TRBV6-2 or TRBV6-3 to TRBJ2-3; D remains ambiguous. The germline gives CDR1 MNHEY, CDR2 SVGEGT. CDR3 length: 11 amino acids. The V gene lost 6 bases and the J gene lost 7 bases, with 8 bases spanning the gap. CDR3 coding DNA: TGTGCCAGCAGCCCGTGGAATACGCAGTATTTT. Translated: CASSPWNTQYF.

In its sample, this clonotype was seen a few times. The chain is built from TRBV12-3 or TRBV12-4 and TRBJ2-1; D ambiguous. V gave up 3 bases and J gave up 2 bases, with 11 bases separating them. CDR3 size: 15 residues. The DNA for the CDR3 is TGTGCCAGCAGTTTCCGACGAAGCCCCTACAATGAGCAGTTCTTC. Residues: CASSFRRSPYNEQFF.

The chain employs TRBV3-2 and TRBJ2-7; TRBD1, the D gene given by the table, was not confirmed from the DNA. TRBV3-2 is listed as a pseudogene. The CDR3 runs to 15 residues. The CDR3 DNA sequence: TGTGCCAGCAGCCAGCTTGGGGACAGGACTGACGAGCAGTACTTC. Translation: CASSQLGDRTDEQYF.

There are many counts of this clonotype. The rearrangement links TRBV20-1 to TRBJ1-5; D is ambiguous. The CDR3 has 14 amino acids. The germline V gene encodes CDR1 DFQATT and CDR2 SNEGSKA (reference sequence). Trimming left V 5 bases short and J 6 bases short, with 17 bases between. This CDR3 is CSAPETGNGQPQHF. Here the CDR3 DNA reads TGCAGTGCTCCAGAGACGGGTAACGGTCAGCCCCAGCATTTT.

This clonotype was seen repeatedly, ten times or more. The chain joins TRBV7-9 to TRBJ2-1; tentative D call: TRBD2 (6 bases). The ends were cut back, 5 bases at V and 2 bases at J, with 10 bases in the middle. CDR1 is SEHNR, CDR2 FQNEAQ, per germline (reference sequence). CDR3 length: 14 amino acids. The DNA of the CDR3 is TGTGCCAGCAGCACGGGGGTGGCCTACAATGAGCAGTTCTTC. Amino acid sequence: CASSTGVAYNEQFF.

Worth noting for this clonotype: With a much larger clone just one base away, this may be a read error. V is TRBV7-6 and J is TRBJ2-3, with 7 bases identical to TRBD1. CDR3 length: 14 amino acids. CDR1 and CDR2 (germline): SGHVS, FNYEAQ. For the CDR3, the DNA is TGTGCCAGGAGCTTAGGGACAGCTCGGGATACGCAGTATTTT. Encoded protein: CARSLGTARDTQYF. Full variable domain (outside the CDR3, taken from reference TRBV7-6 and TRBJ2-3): GAGVSQSPRYKVTKRGQDVALRCDPISGHVSLYWYRQALGQGPEFLTYFNYEAQQDKSGLPNDRFSAERPEGSISTLTIQRTEQRDSAMYRCARSLGTARDTQYFGPGTRLTVL.

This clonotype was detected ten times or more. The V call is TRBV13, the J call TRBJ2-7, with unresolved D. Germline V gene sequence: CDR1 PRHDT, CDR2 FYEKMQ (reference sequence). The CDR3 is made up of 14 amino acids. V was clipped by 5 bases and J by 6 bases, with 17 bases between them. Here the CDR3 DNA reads TGTGCCAGCAGCCCGCAGCGCCCCCCTGGCGAGCAGTACTTC. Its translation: CASSPQRPPGEQYF.

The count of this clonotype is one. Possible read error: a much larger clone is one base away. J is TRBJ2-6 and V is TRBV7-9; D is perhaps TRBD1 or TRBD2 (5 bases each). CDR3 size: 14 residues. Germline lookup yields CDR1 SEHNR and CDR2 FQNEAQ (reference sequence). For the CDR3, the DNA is TGTGACAGCATCCGGGGCGCTGGGGCCAACGTCCTGACTTTC. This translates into CDSIRGAGANVLTF.

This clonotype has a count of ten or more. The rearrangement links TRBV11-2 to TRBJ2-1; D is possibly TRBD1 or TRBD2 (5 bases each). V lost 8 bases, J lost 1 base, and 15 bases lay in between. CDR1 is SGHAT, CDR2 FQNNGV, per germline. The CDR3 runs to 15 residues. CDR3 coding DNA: TGTGCCAGCCCTACGGTGGGGGAATCCTACAATGAGCAGTTCTTC. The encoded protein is CASPTVGESYNEQFF.

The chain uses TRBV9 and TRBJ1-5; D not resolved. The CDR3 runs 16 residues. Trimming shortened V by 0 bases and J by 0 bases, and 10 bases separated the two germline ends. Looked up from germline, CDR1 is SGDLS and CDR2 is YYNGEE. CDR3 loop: CASSVGPDYSNQPQHF. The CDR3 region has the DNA TGTGCCAGCAGCGTAGGTCCGGACTATAGCAATCAGCCCCAGCATTTT.

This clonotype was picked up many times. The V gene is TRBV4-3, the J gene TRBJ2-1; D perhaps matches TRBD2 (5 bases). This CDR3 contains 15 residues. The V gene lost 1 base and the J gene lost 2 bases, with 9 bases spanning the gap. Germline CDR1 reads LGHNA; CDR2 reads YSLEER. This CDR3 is CASSQAVGAYNEQFF. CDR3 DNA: TGCGCCAGCAGCCAAGCTGTCGGGGCCTACAATGAGCAGTTCTTC.

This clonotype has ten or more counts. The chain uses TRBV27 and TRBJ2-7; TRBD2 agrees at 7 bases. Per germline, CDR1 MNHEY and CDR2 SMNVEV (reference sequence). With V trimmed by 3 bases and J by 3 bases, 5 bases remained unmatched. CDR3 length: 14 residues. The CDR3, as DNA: TGTGCCAGCAGTTTGTCCCCTAGCGGCTACGAGCAGTACTTC. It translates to CASSLSPSGYEQYF.

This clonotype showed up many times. CDR3 in amino acids: CSARGRSSYNEQFF. CDR3 DNA: TGCAGTGCTAGAGGCCGGAGCTCCTACAATGAGCAGTTCTTC. The V call is TRBV20-1, the J call TRBJ2-1; D uncertain. CDR1 DFQATT and CDR2 SNEGSKA come from the germline V gene (reference sequence). The ends were cut back, 1 base at V and 0 bases at J, with 7 bases in the middle. CDR3 length: 14 amino acids.

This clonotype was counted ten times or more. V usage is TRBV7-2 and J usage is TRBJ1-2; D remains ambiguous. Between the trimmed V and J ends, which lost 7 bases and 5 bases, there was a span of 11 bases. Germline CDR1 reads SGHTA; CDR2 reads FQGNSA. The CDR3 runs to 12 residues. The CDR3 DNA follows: TGTGCCAGCACCATCCAAGGGTATGGCTACACCTTC. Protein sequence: CASTIQGYGYTF. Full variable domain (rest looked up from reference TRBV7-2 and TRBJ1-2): GAGVSQSPSNKVTEKGKDVELRCDPISGHTALYWYRQSLGQGLEFLIYFQGNSAPDKSGLPSDRFSAERTGGSVSTLTIQRTQQEDSAVYLCASTIQGYGYTFGSGTRLTVV.

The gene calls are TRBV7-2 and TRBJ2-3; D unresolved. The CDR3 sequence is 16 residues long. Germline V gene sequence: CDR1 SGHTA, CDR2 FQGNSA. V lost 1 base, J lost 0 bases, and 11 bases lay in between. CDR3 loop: CASSLDPLASTDTQYF. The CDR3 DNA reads TGTGCCAGCAGCTTAGACCCCTTAGCTAGCACAGATACGCAGTATTTT.

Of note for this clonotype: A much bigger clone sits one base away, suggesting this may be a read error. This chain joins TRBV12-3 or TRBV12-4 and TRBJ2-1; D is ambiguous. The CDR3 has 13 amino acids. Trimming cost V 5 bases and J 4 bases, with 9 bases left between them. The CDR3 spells CASSPPTYNEQFF. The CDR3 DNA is TGTGCCAGCAGTCCCCCGACTTACAATGAGCAGTTCTTC.